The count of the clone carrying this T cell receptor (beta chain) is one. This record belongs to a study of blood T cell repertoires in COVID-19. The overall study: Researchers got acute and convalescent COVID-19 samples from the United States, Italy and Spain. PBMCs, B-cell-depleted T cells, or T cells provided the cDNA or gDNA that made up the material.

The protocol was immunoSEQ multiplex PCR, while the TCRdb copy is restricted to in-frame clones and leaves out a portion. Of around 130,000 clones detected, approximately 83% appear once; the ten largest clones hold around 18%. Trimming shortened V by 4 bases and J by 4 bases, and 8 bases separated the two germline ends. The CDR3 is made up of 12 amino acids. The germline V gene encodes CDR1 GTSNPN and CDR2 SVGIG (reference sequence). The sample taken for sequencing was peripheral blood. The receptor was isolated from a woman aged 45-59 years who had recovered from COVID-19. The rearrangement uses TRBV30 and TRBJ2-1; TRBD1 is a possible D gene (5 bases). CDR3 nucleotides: TGTGCCTGGACCCGACAGTACAATGAGCAGTTCTTC. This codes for CAWTRQYNEQFF.